The next 30 T cell receptor beta chains were all read from a single sample in a study of shared clonotypes between healthy human individuals. Clones were sequenced by immunoSEQ multiplex PCR, and TCRdb holds only the in-frame ones, with some missing. The repertoire holds about 380,000 clones, with 90% to 97% as singletons. Sequencing used memory CD8+ T cells sorted from blood. The subset denotes: CD45RO+ cells pooled with CCR7-negative TemRA cells. The source of these receptors is a man between 25 and 39 years old in good health.

The chain carries TRBV28 and TRBJ2-3, with 13 bases lining up with TRBD2. Trimming at V came to 4 bases and at J to 4 bases, leaving 5 bases not matched to a gene. The CDR3 loop spans 16 amino acids. CDR1 is MDHEN, CDR2 SYDVKM, per germline. The CDR3 region has the DNA TGTGCCAGCAGTTCCGGACTAGCGGGAGTAGCAGATACGCAGTATTTT. Amino acid sequence: CASSSGLAGVADTQYF.

The sample holds a few counts of this clone. V usage is TRBV30 and J usage is TRBJ1-1; no clear D. The CDR3 is made up of 12 amino acids. Germline CDR1 and CDR2: GTSNPN and SVGIG (reference sequence). Between the trimmed V and J ends, which lost 3 bases and 2 bases, there was a span of 7 bases. CDR3 sequence reads: CAWREYNTEAFF. In nucleotides, the CDR3 is TGTGCCTGGAGGGAGTACAACACTGAAGCTTTCTTT. Variable domain in full (rest from reference TRBV30 and TRBJ1-1): SQTIHQWPATLVQPVGSPLSLECTVEGTSNPNLYWYRQAAGRGLQLLFYSVGIGQISSEVPQNLSASRPQDRQFILSSKKLLLSDSGFYLCAWREYNTEAFFGQGTRLTVV.

The rearrangement links TRBV30 to TRBJ1-1; a weak D match, TRBD1 (5 bases). The CDR3 spans 12 residues. Trimming pared 7 bases from V and 8 bases from J, leaving 17 bases between. Germline-derived CDR1 and CDR2 are GTSNPN and SVGIG (reference sequence). CDR3 amino acids: CASASGVPEAFF. CDR3 bases: TGTGCCTCCGCCTCGGGGGTTCCAGAAGCTTTCTTT.

The rearrangement uses TRBV4-1 and TRBJ2-7; TRBD2 matches at 13 bases. The CDR3 consists of 17 residues. From germline, CDR1 is MGHRA and CDR2 YSYEKL. V lost 2 bases, J lost 5 bases, and 9 bases stayed unmatched. The CDR3: CASSQFGTSGKGNEQYF. Written as DNA, the CDR3 is TGCGCCAGCAGCCAATTTGGGACTAGCGGGAAGGGCAACGAGCAGTACTTC.

The J gene is TRBJ2-1, the V gene TRBV13; a possible D gene is TRBD2 (6 bases). Trimming took 4 bases from V and 2 from J, leaving 18 bases between them. The CDR3 contains 17 residues. The germline gives CDR1 PRHDT, CDR2 FYEKMQ (reference sequence). The CDR3 here is CASSSGMGLHTYNEQFF. The CDR3 DNA reads as TGTGCCAGCAGCTCAGGGATGGGACTGCACACCTACAATGAGCAGTTCTTC.

A word on this clone: Its ends do not fully match the called genes, so a read error is possible. The chain joins TRBV10-2 to TRBJ1-5, with D maybe TRBD1 (6 bases). CDR1 and CDR2 from the germline V gene are WSHSY and SAAADI. This CDR3 is 14 amino acids long. The CDR3 loop is CAISEGHSNQPQHF. The CDR3 DNA follows: TGTGCCATCAGTGAGGGACATAGCAATCAGCCCCAGCATTTT.

The V and J genes are TRBV20-1 and TRBJ1-2; TRBD1 might be the D (5 bases). V lost 4 bases and J lost 8, with 11 bases in between. Germline V gives CDR1 DFQATT, CDR2 SNEGSKA (reference sequence). This CDR3 region has 11 residues. The CDR3 loop reads CSATRDGGYTF. The CDR3 region has the DNA TGCAGTGCTACCCGGGACGGCGGCTACACCTTC.

The V and J genes are TRBV28 and TRBJ2-3; D not certain. The V end lost 6 bases, the J end lost 0 bases, and 7 bases lay between the germline ends. Germline V gene data show CDR1 as MDHEN and CDR2 as SYDVKM. The CDR3 consists of 13 residues. The DNA of the CDR3 is TGTGCCAGCAGACTCGCTAGCACAGATACGCAGTATTTT. Translation gives CASRLASTDTQYF.

V is TRBV30 and J is TRBJ2-5; possibly TRBD1 or TRBD2 for D (6 bases each). V was shortened by 0 bases and J by 4 bases, with 9 bases between the two germline ends. The CDR3 has 13 amino acids. In germline, CDR1 is GTSNPN, CDR2 SVGIG (reference sequence). As DNA, the CDR3 is TGTGCCTGGAGTGTAGGGGGGCGAGAGACCCAGTACTTC. Its protein is CAWSVGGRETQYF.

The gene calls are TRBV4-1 and TRBJ1-4, with TRBD1 as a possible D gene (6 bases). V was pared by 0 bases and J by 1 base, with 18 bases between. The CDR3 is 19 residues long. Germline CDR1 MGHRA, CDR2 YSYEKL. This CDR3 is CASSQDLIIRGGTNEKLFF. CDR3 sequence (DNA): TGCGCCAGCAGCCAAGATCTAATAATTCGAGGGGGAACTAATGAAAAACTGTTTTTT.

The V call is TRBV18, the J call TRBJ1-5; 7 bases map to TRBD1. This CDR3 is 17 amino acids long. Trimming removed 1 base from V and 5 bases from J; junction bases left unmatched: 11. Germline loops: CDR1 KGHSH, CDR2 LQKENI. CDR3 nucleotide sequence: TGTGCCAGCTCACCACTCATGCGACAGGGAGGAGATCAGCCCCAGCATTTT. Its translation is CASSPLMRQGGDQPQHF.

The count of this clone is one. The chain carries TRBV10-3 and TRBJ2-1; D is possibly TRBD2 (6 bases). The CDR3 totals 12 residues. CDR1 ENHRY and CDR2 SYGVKD come from the germline V gene. V dropped 11 bases and J dropped 1 base, with 9 bases sitting between them. The CDR3 DNA sequence: TGTGCCGGCGGAGGGTCCTACAATGAGCAGTTCTTC. Amino acid sequence: CAGGGSYNEQFF.

V is TRBV7-2 and J is TRBJ1-4; D not certain. The CDR3 extends over 15 amino acids. Trimming left V 1 base short and J 5 bases short, with 11 bases between. Germline-derived CDR1 and CDR2 are SGHTA and FQGNSA. This CDR3 is CASSLVSGENEKLFF. As DNA, the CDR3 is TGTGCCAGCAGCTTAGTAAGTGGGGAGAATGAAAAACTGTTTTTT.

Note on this clone: The same CDR3 is also encoded by other DNA sequences in this sample. J is TRBJ1-3 and V is TRBV9; D call uncertain. The germline V and J ends were trimmed by 2 bases and 4 bases, with 1 base remaining between them. This CDR3 has 11 amino acids. Germline CDR1 reads SGDLS; CDR2 reads YYNGEE. Here the CDR3 reads CASSVGNTIYF. The CDR3 nucleotides are TGTGCCAGCAGCGTGGGAAACACCATATATTTT.

This chain joins TRBV6-1 and TRBJ2-5, with D perhaps being TRBD1 or TRBD2 (5 bases each). CDR1 and CDR2 (germline): MNHNS, SASEGT. This CDR3 spans 13 amino acids. Trimming cost V 6 bases and J 4 bases, with 12 bases left between them. CDR3 DNA: TGTGCCAGCAGCCTACGAGGGGTAGAGACCCAGTACTTC. It specifies CASSLRGVETQYF.

The chain uses TRBV4-2 and TRBJ2-7; 12 bases map to TRBD2. Trimming removed 1 base from V and 1 base from J; junction bases left unmatched: 2. Germline loops: CDR1 LGHNA, CDR2 YNFKEQ. The CDR3 runs to 16 residues. CDR3 region: CASSQGTSGASYEQYF. The DNA of the CDR3 is TGTGCCAGCAGCCAAGGGACTAGCGGGGCTTCCTACGAGCAGTACTTC.

This clone is a singleton in its sample. The chain joins TRBV30 to TRBJ2-5, with D maybe TRBD1 (6 bases). The CDR3 covers 15 residues. Germline V gives CDR1 GTSNPN, CDR2 SVGIG (reference sequence). V lost 4 bases and J 4 bases, leaving 19 bases between the germline ends. CDR3: CAWTLLSGAGETQYF. The DNA for the CDR3 is TGTGCCTGGACCCTACTGTCAGGGGCGGGAGAGACCCAGTACTTC. Based on the CDR3 plus reference TRBV30 and TRBJ2-5, the full variable domain is SQTIHQWPATLVQPVGSPLSLECTVEGTSNPNLYWYRQAAGRGLQLLFYSVGIGQISSEVPQNLSASRPQDRQFILSSKKLLLSDSGFYLCAWTLLSGAGETQYFGPGTRLLVL.

The V and J genes are TRBV19 and TRBJ1-4; D not certain. Trimming left V 7 bases short and J 8 bases short, with 17 bases between. The CDR3 sequence is 14 residues long. Germline V gene lookup returns CDR1 LNHDA and CDR2 SQIVND (reference sequence). DNA for the CDR3: TGTGCCAGTAAAGATACGGGAGCGAGAGAAAAACTGTTTTTT. This translates into CASKDTGAREKLFF.

The rearrangement uses TRBV6-5 and TRBJ1-2; D ambiguous. The germline CDR1 and CDR2 sequences are MNHEY and SVGAGI. The CDR3 extends over 15 amino acids. With 0 bases removed from V and 3 bases from J, the gap between germline ends came to 11 bases. For the CDR3, the DNA is TGTGCCAGCAGTTACTCCCCCGATAGATACTATGGCTACACCTTC. Amino acid sequence: CASSYSPDRYYGYTF.

This chain joins TRBV7-9 and TRBJ2-7; 10 nucleotides align to TRBD2. The germline V gene has CDR1 SEHNR and CDR2 FQNEAQ (reference sequence). The CDR3 covers 19 residues. The V segment lost 3 bases and the J segment 2 bases; nucleotides outside the gene matches: 16. The CDR3: CASSLEPGLARRGAYEQYF. CDR3 in DNA: TGTGCCAGCAGCTTGGAACCGGGACTAGCGCGAAGGGGGGCCTACGAGCAGTACTTC.

The chain carries TRBV28 and TRBJ2-7; 9 bases map to TRBD1. CDR1 is MDHEN, CDR2 SYDVKM, per germline. CDR3 size: 15 residues. V dropped 4 bases and J dropped 3; count of bases not matched to a gene: 7. CDR3: CASSSRQGGYYEQYF. The CDR3 coding sequence is TGTGCCAGCAGTTCAAGACAGGGGGGGTACTACGAGCAGTACTTC. Full variable domain (missing parts from reference TRBV28 and TRBJ2-7): DVKVTQSSRYLVKRTGEKVFLECVQDMDHENMFWYRQDPGLGLRLIYFSYDVKMKEKGDIPEGYSVSREKKERFSLILESASTNQTSMYLCASSSRQGGYYEQYFGPGTRLTVT.

The chain has TRBV7-8 and TRBJ2-1; D is undetermined. The CDR3 consists of 12 residues. Germline V gene data show CDR1 as SGHVS and CDR2 as FQNEAQ. The ends were cut back, 2 bases at V and 5 bases at J, with 4 bases in the middle. The CDR3 protein is CASSLQNNEQFF. The CDR3 nucleotides read TGTGCCAGCAGCTTACAAAACAATGAGCAGTTCTTC.

The rearrangement joins TRBV10-3 to TRBJ1-1, with TRBD1 matching 9 bases. The V and J ends lost 5 bases and 1 base, in that order; junction bases with no gene match: 2. The CDR3 length is 14 residues. Germline V gene data show CDR1 as ENHRY and CDR2 as SYGVKD. The CDR3 region is CAISRDRENTEAFF. The CDR3 DNA is TGTGCCATCAGTAGGGACAGGGAGAACACTGAAGCTTTCTTT.

V gene TRBV5-6 combines with J gene TRBJ1-3; TRBD1 agrees at 9 bases. The CDR3 is made up of 12 amino acids. Unmatched junction bases numbered 0, after V lost 3 bases and J lost 8 bases. Germline CDR1 is SGHDT and CDR2 is YYEEEE. The chain's CDR3 is CASSYRGHTIYF. CDR3 bases: TGTGCCAGCAGCTACAGGGGGCACACCATATATTTT.

V usage is TRBV10-1 and J usage is TRBJ2-1; 14 bases match TRBD2. Germline CDR1 reads WNHNN; CDR2 reads SYGVQD (reference sequence). V was pared by 7 bases and J by 0 bases, with 5 bases of the junction left unmatched. The length of the CDR3 is 17 residues. The CDR3 is CASKRTSGRSSYNEQFF. Here the CDR3 DNA reads TGCGCCAGCAAACGGACTAGCGGGAGGAGCTCCTACAATGAGCAGTTCTTC.

With respect to this clone: The junction and the germline gene differ at one end; a read error may be behind it. J is TRBJ2-3 and V is TRBV7-9; 7 bases are a match to TRBD2. The germline V gene has CDR1 SEHNR and CDR2 FQNEAQ (reference sequence). CDR3 length equals 14 residues. This chain's CDR3 is CASSIAGSTDTQYF. CDR3 sequence (DNA): TGTGCCAGCAGCATAGCGGGTAGCACAGATACGCAGTATTTT.

V is TRBV2 and J is TRBJ2-5; D gene ambiguous. Germline CDR1 is SNHLY and CDR2 is FYNNEI. CDR3 length: 14 residues. V gave up 0 bases and J gave up 3 bases, with 8 bases separating them. CDR3 amino acids: CASSEASREETQYF. The CDR3 DNA is TGTGCCAGCAGTGAAGCCTCCCGAGAAGAGACCCAGTACTTC.

The chain links TRBV19 to TRBJ2-2; D tentatively fits TRBD1 or TRBD2 (5 bases each). Trimming pared 3 bases from V and 5 bases from J, leaving 7 bases between. CDR1 is LNHDA, CDR2 SQIVND, per germline (reference sequence). The CDR3 runs 13 residues. The CDR3 nucleotides are TGTGCCAGTAGTATTGAGGGGACCGGGGAGCTGTTTTTT. Residues: CASSIEGTGELFF.

The genes are TRBV27 and TRBJ1-2; TRBD1 agrees at 8 bases. Trimming cost V 2 bases and J 8 bases; bases outside gene matches: 10. The CDR3 contains 15 residues. From germline, CDR1 is MNHEY and CDR2 SMNVEV (reference sequence). The chain's CDR3 is CASSLIAGTGRGYTF. The CDR3 region has the DNA TGTGCCAGCAGTTTAATCGCCGGGACAGGACGGGGCTACACCTTC.

In DNA form, the CDR3 reads TGTGCCAGTAGTCGGGGACAGGGGAATGAGCAGTTCTTC. Translation: CASSRGQGNEQFF. This chain joins TRBV19 and TRBJ2-1; 10 nucleotides match TRBD1. The CDR3 totals 13 residues. V shed 5 bases, J shed 7 bases, and the junction held 2 bases outside the gene matches. Germline V gives CDR1 LNHDA, CDR2 SQIVND (reference sequence).